The clone carrying this TCR beta chain was seen more than once but under ten times. CDR3 length: 13 residues. J gave up 7 bases and V 6 bases, and 11 bases lay outside the gene matches. CDR1 is DFQATT and CDR2 is SNEGSKA in the germline V gene (reference sequence). The data were taken from a study of human T cells and chemical hapten exposure. Turning to the study itself: Once 0.01% DPC had been applied to the upper back by patch test, readings were taken at 6 days.

A single record per CDR3 protein comes from TCRdb applying MiXCR to the RACE reads. The sample lists over 300,000 distinct CDR3 sequences, roughly 4.6% occurring once. Stated time point: pre-sensitization, week 0. Treatment reported: therapeutic diphenylcyclopropenone sensitization with weekly scalp DPC. The sequence was obtained from a woman in her fifties or sixties with alopecia areata. Some clones in this sample may be carry-over from other donors' samples. The rearrangement joins TRBV20-1 to TRBJ1-2; the match to TRBD1 covers 7 bases. This material consisted of whole blood, taken in connection with sensitization to the hapten diphenylcyclopropenone (DPC). CDR3 protein: CSARKTGKGGYTF. DNA of the CDR3: TGCAGTGCCCGAAAGACAGGGAAGGGTGGCTACACCTTC.